This TCR beta chain stems from a study of OX40 agonist ivuxolimab in advanced cancers. Background on the study: Those treated in dose escalation had hepatocellular carcinoma, melanoma, renal cell cancer or head and neck cancer. Whole-study results and caveats: Compared with CD4+, CD8+ T cells on average had more expanded clones. What antigens the expanded peripheral T cells recognized was never established.

As regards this clone: Its specificity is unknown.

Blood got drawn at baseline, again on cycle 4 day 1, and then on cycle 7 day 1. The CDR3 extends over 20 amino acids. Germline assignment: CDR1 LNHDA and CDR2 SQIVND (reference sequence). V dropped 3 bases and J dropped 3; count of bases not matched to a gene: 13. Only in-frame clones appear in the TCRdb table, and some are missing; sequencing was by immunoSEQ multiplex PCR. The sample records 60,000 or so clones, around 90% being singletons. This rearrangement joins TRBV19 to TRBJ2-3; 15 bases line up with TRBD2. The sample in question was CD4+ or CD8+ T cells sorted from blood, obtained in a trial of the OX40 agonist ivuxolimab. The receptor was derived from an adult with an advanced solid tumor such as melanoma, head and neck, liver or kidney cancer. CDR3 amino acids: CASSMFGLAGGLRGTDTQYF. CDR3 nucleotides: TGTGCCAGTAGTATGTTTGGACTAGCGGGGGGGCTCCGGGGAACAGATACGCAGTATTTT.